The 30 T cell receptor beta chains given below trace back to one sample, sequenced in a study of T and B cells in COVID-19 patients. TRB rearrangements were amplified by multiplex PCR with BIOMED2 TRB-A/B primers. TCRdb processed the multiplex PCR reads anew with MiXCR; each CDR3 protein has one entry. The sample contains approximately 6,600 distinct CDR3 sequences, roughly a quarter of which appear only once. Blood genomic DNA input for TRB amplification was about 240-550 ng. The sample taken for sequencing was blood. Receptors were obtained from a human donor with active COVID-19.

The sample holds a few counts of this clonotype. The chain combines TRBV7-2 with TRBJ1-2; 7 positions agree with TRBD1. Germline CDR1 SGHTA, CDR2 FQGNSA. J lost 4 bases, V lost 3 bases, and 5 bases had no gene match. The CDR3 is 14 residues long. The CDR3 region is CASSLDRRTYGYTF. The CDR3 DNA reads TGTGCCAGCAGCTTGGACAGGAGGACCTATGGCTACACCTTC. The entire variable domain, with the rest obtained from reference TRBV7-2 and TRBJ1-2, is as follows: GAGVSQSPSNKVTEKGKDVELRCDPISGHTALYWYRQSLGQGLEFLIYFQGNSAPDKSGLPSDRFSAERTGGSVSTLTIQRTQQEDSAVYLCASSLDRRTYGYTFGSGTRLTVV.

As concerns this clonotype: A read error may account for a junction end that differs from germline. V usage is TRBV18 and J usage is TRBJ2-5; 9 nucleotides match TRBD2. Germline CDR1 is KGHSH and CDR2 is LQKENI. The CDR3 is 14 residues long. Here the CDR3 reads CASSLAGRQGTQYF. The CDR3 DNA reads TGTGCCAGCAGCCTAGCGGGAAGACAAGGGACCCAGTACTTC.

A few counts support this clonotype. V gene TRBV12-3 or TRBV12-4 combines with J gene TRBJ2-5, with a weak D call TRBD1 (6 bases). V shed 3 bases and J shed 4 bases, with 15 bases lying between them. CDR3 length: 15 amino acids. CDR3: CASSFPGDGRETQYF. The CDR3 DNA is TGTGCCAGCAGTTTCCCAGGGGATGGCCGAGAGACCCAGTACTTC.

Sample share makes this clonotype large. This chain uses TRBV29-1 with TRBJ2-5; D might be TRBD1 (6 bases). Per germline, CDR1 SQVTM and CDR2 ANQGSEA. The CDR3 has 13 residues. V lost 6 bases, J lost 5 bases, and 16 bases lay in between. CDR3 in amino acids: CSVQDSPGETQYF. Written as DNA, the CDR3 is TGCAGCGTGCAGGACAGCCCAGGGGAGACCCAGTACTTC.

The chain uses TRBV6-1 and TRBJ1-1, with a tentative D call TRBD1 (6 bases). Trimming took 2 bases from V and 3 from J, leaving 10 bases between them. CDR3 length: 14 residues. Germline V gene data show CDR1 as MNHNS and CDR2 as SASEGT. CDR3 loop: CASSEIQGYTEAFF. The DNA of the CDR3 is TGTGCCAGCAGTGAAATACAGGGTTACACTGAAGCTTTCTTT.

The rearrangement uses TRBV20-1 and TRBJ2-2, with TRBD1 identical over 8 bases. The CDR3 extends over 15 amino acids. V trimming: 5 bases; J trimming: 4 bases; junction bases outside the gene matches: 9. CDR1 and CDR2 (germline): DFQATT, SNEGSKA (reference sequence). The CDR3 sequence: CSAPKGQVATGELFF. CDR3 in DNA: TGCAGTGCTCCGAAGGGACAGGTTGCCACCGGGGAGCTGTTTTTT.

The genes are TRBV20-1 and TRBJ2-1; D ambiguous. With 6 bases removed from V and 4 bases from J, the gap between germline ends came to 16 bases. This CDR3 comprises 14 residues. Germline CDR1 DFQATT, CDR2 SNEGSKA (reference sequence). The CDR3 DNA reads TGCAGTGCCCCGACTCCCCCGGCGTACAATGAGCAGTTCTTC. Its translation: CSAPTPPAYNEQFF.

The chain joins TRBV5-1 to TRBJ2-2; D not resolved. V was pared by 0 bases and J by 9 bases, with 12 bases between. Germline-derived CDR1 and CDR2 are SGHRS and YFSETQ. The CDR3 is made up of 14 amino acids. This CDR3 is CASSLDPATRELFF. The CDR3 region has the DNA TGCGCCAGCAGCTTGGACCCCGCTACGAGGGAGCTGTTTTTT.

This clonotype was detected only a few times. The chain links TRBV20-1 to TRBJ1-4, with 8 bases identical to TRBD1. The V segment lost 1 base and the J segment 6 bases; nucleotides outside the gene matches: 4. Germline loops: CDR1 DFQATT, CDR2 SNEGSKA (reference sequence). The CDR3 has 14 residues. CDR3 DNA: TGCAGTGCTAGAGTATCAGGGGGCGATGAAAAACTGTTTTTT. It encodes CSARVSGGDEKLFF.

Concerning this clonotype: This may stem from a read error, because a much larger clone lies one nucleotide away. The gene calls are TRBV6-5 and TRBJ2-3, with D tentatively TRBD1 (6 bases). The CDR3 sequence is 12 residues long. Germline V lookup: CDR1 MNHEY, CDR2 SVGAGI. V was shortened by 9 bases and J by 4 bases, with 11 bases between the two germline ends. DNA for the CDR3: TGTGCCAGAGGACAGTCGGCAGATACGCAGTATTTT. It specifies CARGQSADTQYF.

This clonotype is large. The J gene is TRBJ2-1, the V gene TRBV29-1, with TRBD1 matching 7 bases. Germline values: CDR1 SQVTM, CDR2 ANQGSEA. V was clipped by 0 bases and J by 3 bases; unmatched bases: 2. This CDR3 is 14 amino acids long. CDR3 loop: CSVEERQGYNEQFF. The DNA of the CDR3 is TGCAGCGTTGAAGAGCGACAGGGCTACAATGAGCAGTTCTTC.

The chain is built from TRBV6-6 and TRBJ1-2; 9 bases line up with TRBD1. Germline CDR1 MNHNY, CDR2 SVGAGI (reference sequence). J lost 3 bases, V lost 6 bases, and 17 bases had no gene match. The CDR3 runs 18 residues. The CDR3 here is CASRSGGVTGGAHYGYTF. The CDR3 region has the DNA TGTGCCAGCAGATCCGGAGGGGTAACAGGGGGCGCGCACTATGGCTACACCTTC.

Concerning this clonotype itself: A read error may be the cause here, since a much bigger clone is one base away. The chain links TRBV14 to TRBJ2-7, with D possibly TRBD2 on 6 matching bases. The V gene lost 4 bases and the J gene lost 1 base, with 14 bases spanning the gap. The germline V gene has CDR1 SGHDN and CDR2 FVKESK. This CDR3 is 15 amino acids long. CDR3 nucleotides: TGTGCCAGCAGCCGCCGGGAGAGCGATTCCTACGAGCAGTACTTC. It yields the protein CASSRRESDSYEQYF.

This clonotype is classed as medium-sized. This sequence joins TRBV30 and TRBJ2-3, with no clear D. Germline V gives CDR1 GTSNPN, CDR2 SVGIG (reference sequence). This CDR3 region has 12 residues. V was cut by 2 bases and J by 0 bases, with 3 bases left in between. The CDR3: CAWSPSTDTQYF. CDR3 sequence (DNA): TGTGCCTGGAGTCCTAGCACAGATACGCAGTATTTT. Full variable domain (rest looked up from reference TRBV30 and TRBJ2-3): SQTIHQWPATLVQPVGSPLSLECTVEGTSNPNLYWYRQAAGRGLQLLFYSVGIGQISSEVPQNLSASRPQDRQFILSSKKLLLSDSGFYLCAWSPSTDTQYFGPGTRLTVL.

This clonotype has a handful of counts. In nucleotides, the CDR3 is TGTGCCAGCAGCACGTCACTAGCGGGGGTCCGTGAGACCCAGTACTTC. Its translation: CASSTSLAGVRETQYF. The V gene is TRBV6-2 or TRBV6-3, the J gene TRBJ2-5; 11 positions agree with TRBD2. With V trimmed by 6 bases and J by 5 bases, 11 bases remained unmatched. Germline V lookup: CDR1 MNHEY, CDR2 SVGEGT. This CDR3 region has 16 residues.

This sequence joins TRBV20-1 and TRBJ2-1, with D possibly matching TRBD2 (8 bases). The CDR3 runs to 12 residues. The germline CDR1 and CDR2 sequences are DFQATT and SNEGSKA (reference sequence). CDR3 loop: CNRGLVLYEQFF. For the CDR3, the DNA is TGCAACAGGGGACTAGTACTTTATGAGCAGTTCTTC.

The CDR3 sequence is CASSLMRVNTGELFF. The DNA for the CDR3 is TGTGCCAGCAGCTTGATGAGAGTTAACACCGGGGAGCTGTTTTTT. V and J are TRBV7-6 and TRBJ2-2, with D unresolved. CDR3 length: 15 amino acids. CDR1 is SGHVS and CDR2 is FNYEAQ in the germline V gene. V dropped 3 bases and J dropped 2 bases, with 10 bases sitting between them.

Within the sample, this clonotype is medium-sized. This sequence joins TRBV6-6 and TRBJ2-1; D possibly corresponds to TRBD2 (6 bases). Germline CDR1 MNHNY, CDR2 SVGAGI (reference sequence). The CDR3 sequence is 14 residues long. The ends were cut back, 4 bases at V and 5 bases at J, with 12 bases in the middle. CDR3 in amino acids: CASSFNRGNNEQFF. CDR3 DNA: TGTGCCAGCAGTTTCAACCGGGGGAACAATGAGCAGTTCTTC.

The table lists this clonotype with a few counts. The chain combines TRBV14 with TRBJ2-3, with a weak D call TRBD1 (6 bases). The CDR3 consists of 15 residues. CDR1 is SGHDN, CDR2 FVKESK, per germline. V lost 4 bases and J 6 bases, leaving 17 bases between the germline ends. In DNA, the CDR3 is TGTGCCAGCAGCCCACACGGGACACTAGGGGATACGCAGTATTTT. Amino acids: CASSPHGTLGDTQYF.

This clonotype is medium-sized (0.01 to 0.1%) by share. This rearrangement joins TRBV5-6 to TRBJ1-2; no firm D call. The CDR3 length is 15 residues. Germline assignment: CDR1 SGHDT and CDR2 YYEEEE. V lost 1 base to trimming and J lost 5 bases, with 15 bases between them. In DNA form, the CDR3 reads TGTGCCAGCAGCTTGTTTTCCAGGCCGTGGTATGGCTACACCTTC. Protein: CASSLFSRPWYGYTF.

This chain connects TRBV11-2 to TRBJ2-2; no clear D gene. Germline CDR1 and CDR2: SGHAT and FQNNGV. With 1 base removed from V and 0 bases from J, the gap between germline ends came to 12 bases. The CDR3 is made up of 17 amino acids. CDR3 loop: CASSLARVYANTGELFF. As DNA, the CDR3 is TGTGCCAGCAGCTTAGCCCGGGTCTATGCGAACACCGGGGAGCTGTTTTTT.

V gene TRBV7-9 combines with J gene TRBJ1-2; D is unresolved. Germline values: CDR1 SEHNR, CDR2 FQNEAQ (reference sequence). Between the trimmed V and J ends, which lost 3 bases and 10 bases, there was a span of 12 bases. This CDR3 has 12 residues. The CDR3 DNA is TGTGCCAGCAGCTTTGCACAAATACCCTACACCTTC. Translated, it gives CASSFAQIPYTF. The entire variable domain, with the rest obtained from reference TRBV7-9 and TRBJ1-2, is as follows: DTGVSQNPRHKITKRGQNVTFRCDPISEHNRLYWYRQTLGQGPEFLTYFQNEAQLEKSRLLSDRFSAERPKGSFSTLEIQRTEQGDSAMYLCASSFAQIPYTFGSGTRLTVV.

V is TRBV18 and J is TRBJ1-2; 9 nucleotides match TRBD1. Trimming at V came to 2 bases and at J to 8 bases, leaving 12 bases not matched to a gene. The CDR3 extends over 16 amino acids. Germline loops: CDR1 KGHSH, CDR2 LQKENI. This CDR3 reads CASSPFNDGTGKGYTF. CDR3 in DNA: TGTGCCAGCTCACCATTTAACGACGGGACAGGGAAGGGCTACACCTTC.

The chain uses TRBV6-2 or TRBV6-3 and TRBJ1-5; no firm D call. From germline, CDR1 is MNHEY and CDR2 SVGEGT. The V and J ends lost 0 bases and 7 bases respectively, with 4 bases between them. The CDR3 has 12 residues. The CDR3 region has the DNA TGTGCCAGCAGTTACTCGCGGCAGCCCCAGCATTTT. This sequence encodes CASSYSRQPQHF.

This clonotype is medium-sized (0.01 to 0.1%). The gene calls are TRBV6-5 and TRBJ1-2; the match to TRBD1 covers 8 bases. There are 16 residues in the CDR3. The V gene's germline CDR1 is MNHEY and CDR2 SVGAGI. The J segment lost 0 bases and the V segment lost 0 bases, leaving 3 bases of the junction unmatched. CDR3 sequence reads: CASSYSGTGPNYGYTF. The CDR3 region has the DNA TGTGCCAGCAGTTACTCCGGGACAGGACCTAACTATGGCTACACCTTC.

This clonotype was seen only a few times. The chain couples TRBV7-2 to TRBJ1-2; 8 nucleotides line up with TRBD1. Per germline, CDR1 SGHTA and CDR2 FQGNSA. V lost 7 bases, J lost 6 bases, and 16 bases stayed unmatched. This CDR3 region has 16 residues. The CDR3 region is CASTIPLGRGRHGYTF. In nucleotides, the CDR3 is TGTGCCAGCACCATCCCCTTGGGCAGGGGGCGTCATGGCTACACCTTC.

The chain carries TRBV7-2 and TRBJ2-7, with D tentatively TRBD2 (5 bases). The CDR3 contains 16 residues. Germline V gene lookup returns CDR1 SGHTA and CDR2 FQGNSA. With 3 bases removed from V and 3 bases from J, the gap between germline ends came to 18 bases. The CDR3 is CASSLAGMRLVYEQYF. The CDR3 DNA follows: TGTGCCAGCAGCTTGGCGGGCATGAGGTTAGTCTACGAGCAGTACTTC.

This clonotype is classed as medium-sized. This chain joins TRBV6-5 and TRBJ1-1; unclear D gene. Per germline, CDR1 MNHEY and CDR2 SVGAGI. The CDR3 spans 15 residues. Trimming stripped 5 bases from V and 0 bases from J, with 13 bases between. The CDR3 loop is CASSPRAVMNTEAFF. In DNA form, the CDR3 reads TGTGCCAGCAGTCCGCGGGCAGTGATGAACACTGAAGCTTTCTTT.

This clonotype counts as medium-sized. The chain couples TRBV6-5 to TRBJ2-1; no reliable D call. This CDR3 comprises 15 residues. From germline, CDR1 is MNHEY and CDR2 SVGAGI. Trimming removed 5 bases at V and 5 bases at J, with 16 bases between. CDR3 nucleotide sequence: TGTGCCAGCAGTGCCGGAACAGCCAGCAACAATGAGCAGTTCTTC. Its protein product is CASSAGTASNNEQFF.

By proportion, this clonotype is medium-sized. The chain couples TRBV5-6 to TRBJ1-2, with 8 bases that match TRBD1. The germline CDR1 and CDR2 sequences are SGHDT and YYEEEE. J lost 8 bases, V lost 1 base, and 7 bases had no gene match. CDR3 size: 14 residues. The CDR3 reads CASSLSGTGGGYTF. The DNA for the CDR3 is TGTGCCAGCAGCTTGAGTGGGACAGGAGGGGGCTACACCTTC.